This T cell receptor beta chain was identified during a study of T cells in Graves' hyperthyroidism and ophthalmopathy. The CDR3 spans 16 residues. Trimming left V 1 base short and J 1 base short, with 14 bases between. The germline gives CDR1 SGHRS, CDR2 YFSETQ. This clonotype occurred many times. Template material for amplifying TCR beta CDR3 regions consisted of RNA transcripts. Researchers ran a first-round RT-PCR on the TCR CDR3 using the HTBI primer set. MiXCR, applied by TCRdb to the multiplex PCR reads, yields one record per CDR3 protein. Of more than 300,000 distinct CDR3 sequences in the sample, 17% were seen once. Subjects aged 18 to 65 presented with newly diagnosed hyperthyroidism of less than 2 months' duration. Exclusion criteria comprised uncontrolled infection, other autoimmune disease, pregnancy or lactation.

The rearrangement uses TRBV5-1 and TRBJ1-1; D is unclear. Material: blood. The receptor comes from a woman under 40 with Graves' hyperthyroidism that later progressed to Graves' ophthalmopathy. The CDR3 region is CASSLREEGGNTEAFF. In nucleotides, the CDR3 is TGCGCCAGCAGCTTGCGTGAGGAAGGAGGGAACACTGAAGCTTTCTTT.